Described below is a single T cell receptor (beta chain) sequence and its context. These data come from a study of cytomegalovirus exposure and HLA in healthy donors. Generated by immunoSEQ multiplex PCR, the TCRdb table keeps only in-frame clones and is missing some. The table has some 80,000 clones, 90% to 97% seen once. The V end lost 3 bases, the J end lost 10 bases, and 21 bases lay between the germline ends. The CDR3 contains 16 residues. Germline V lookup: CDR1 KGHSH, CDR2 LQKENI. The sample comprised PBMCs. The receptor was derived from a young woman in good health and CMV-seronegative. The chain recombines TRBV18 with TRBJ2-2; no definite D call. The CDR3 sequence: CASSPPGPAFLVELFF. As DNA, the CDR3 is TGTGCCAGCTCACCCCCAGGCCCCGCGTTCTTGGTGGAGCTGTTTTTT.